A single sample gave rise to the 9 T cell receptor beta chains below, sequenced in a study of control samples from healthy donors and cancer patients. Data came from immunoSEQ multiplex PCR; TCRdb stores just in-frame clones and leaves some out. The sample lists 400,000 to 450,000 clones, approximately 90% occurring once. The source material was PBMCs. The receptor set was obtained from a middle-aged man with head and neck cancer.

V usage is TRBV5-1 and J usage is TRBJ2-7; D may correspond to TRBD1 or TRBD2 (5 bases each). Per the germline V gene, CDR1 is SGHRS and CDR2 is YFSETQ. The V and J ends lost 0 bases and 0 bases respectively, with 16 bases between them. The CDR3 covers 17 residues. CDR3 residues: CASSLVRGVDYSYEQYF. CDR3 DNA sequence: TGCGCCAGCAGCTTGGTAAGGGGCGTCGACTACTCCTACGAGCAGTACTTC.

The CDR3 DNA sequence: TGTGCCAGTCGGGTCTGGGGGGAGGGCACTGAAGCTTTCTTT. Protein: CASRVWGEGTEAFF. The genes are TRBV19 and TRBJ1-1; perhaps TRBD1 as D (5 bases). The CDR3 contains 14 residues. Trimming stripped 8 bases from V and 4 bases from J, with 17 bases between. Germline values: CDR1 LNHDA, CDR2 SQIVND (reference sequence).

V and J are TRBV7-9 and TRBJ2-7; no clear D gene. V was pared by 1 base and J by 1 base, with 5 bases between. CDR3 length: 13 amino acids. From germline, CDR1 is SEHNR and CDR2 FQNEAQ (reference sequence). CDR3 sequence: CASSLDVSYEQYF. CDR3 bases: TGTGCCAGCAGCTTAGACGTGTCCTACGAGCAGTACTTC.

The gene calls are TRBV29-1 and TRBJ2-5; 12 nucleotides line up with TRBD1. After removal of 0 bases from V and 5 bases from J, the junction contained 10 bases not matched to a gene. The germline gives CDR1 SQVTM, CDR2 ANQGSEA. This CDR3 comprises 17 residues. DNA for the CDR3: TGCAGCGTTGAAGATCCCTGGGACAGGGGGCTGGGGGAGACCCAGTACTTC. Translated: CSVEDPWDRGLGETQYF.

The chain couples TRBV27 to TRBJ1-4; 8 nucleotides match TRBD1. Germline V gene data show CDR1 as MNHEY and CDR2 as SMNVEV (reference sequence). The CDR3 contains 15 residues. With V trimmed by 5 bases and J by 7 bases, 9 bases remained unmatched. CDR3 coding DNA: TGTGCCAGCAGTGGTAACAGGGGGACAGGTGAAAAACTGTTTTTT. Protein product: CASSGNRGTGEKLFF.

The gene calls are TRBV4-2 and TRBJ2-1; D might be TRBD2 (6 bases). The germline V gene has CDR1 LGHNA and CDR2 YNFKEQ. The CDR3 totals 16 residues. Trimming cost V 8 bases and J 4 bases, with 21 bases left between them. As DNA, the CDR3 is TGTGCCAGCTCAGCCGGAAGGAGGGTGGGATACAATGAGCAGTTCTTC. Amino acids: CASSAGRRVGYNEQFF.

As to this clone: This sample includes further DNA sequences coding for the same CDR3. The DNA for the CDR3 is TGTGCCAGCAGCCAAGACTCGAATCAGCCCCAGCATTTT. Its translation is CASSQDSNQPQHF. V gene TRBV3-1 (or the pseudogene TRBV3-2) combines with J gene TRBJ1-5, with unresolved D. This CDR3 spans 13 amino acids. V lost 0 bases, J lost 4 bases, and 4 bases lay in between. Germline V gene sequence: CDR1 LGHDT, CDR2 YNNKEL (reference sequence).

The V and J genes are TRBV6-5 and TRBJ2-5; 11 nucleotides line up with TRBD2. This CDR3 region has 14 residues. V lost 10 bases and J lost 4; bases outside the gene matches: 8. Germline CDR1 and CDR2: MNHEY and SVGAGI. The CDR3 DNA is TGTGCCATCCCGACTAGCGGGGCTCGAGAGACCCAGTACTTC. Protein: CAIPTSGARETQYF.

The chain joins TRBV28 to TRBJ2-7; 10 nucleotides align to TRBD1. Germline assignment: CDR1 MDHEN and CDR2 SYDVKM. This CDR3 comprises 14 residues. Losses at the gene ends were 5 bases for V and 6 bases for J; bases not matched to a gene: 7. The CDR3 DNA reads as TGTGCCAGCAGTCTAGAAGACAGGGGGCCCGAGCAGTACTTC. Translating it yields CASSLEDRGPEQYF.